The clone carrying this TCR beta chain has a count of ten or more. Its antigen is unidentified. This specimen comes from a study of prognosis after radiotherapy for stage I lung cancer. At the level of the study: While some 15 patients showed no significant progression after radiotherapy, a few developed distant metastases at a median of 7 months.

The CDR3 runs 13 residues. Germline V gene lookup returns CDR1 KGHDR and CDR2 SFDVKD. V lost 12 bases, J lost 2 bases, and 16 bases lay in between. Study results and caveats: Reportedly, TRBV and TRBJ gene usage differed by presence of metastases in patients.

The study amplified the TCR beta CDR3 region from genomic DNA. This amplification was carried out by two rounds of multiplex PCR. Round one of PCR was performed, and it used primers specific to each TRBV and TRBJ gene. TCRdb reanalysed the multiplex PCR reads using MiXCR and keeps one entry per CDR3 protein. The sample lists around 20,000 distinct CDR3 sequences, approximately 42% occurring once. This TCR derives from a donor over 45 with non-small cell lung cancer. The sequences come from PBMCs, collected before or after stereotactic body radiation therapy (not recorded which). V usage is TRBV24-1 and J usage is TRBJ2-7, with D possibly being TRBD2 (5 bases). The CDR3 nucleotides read TGTGCCCTAGCCTCGCCCGGAACCTACGAGCAGTACTTC. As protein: CALASPGTYEQYF.